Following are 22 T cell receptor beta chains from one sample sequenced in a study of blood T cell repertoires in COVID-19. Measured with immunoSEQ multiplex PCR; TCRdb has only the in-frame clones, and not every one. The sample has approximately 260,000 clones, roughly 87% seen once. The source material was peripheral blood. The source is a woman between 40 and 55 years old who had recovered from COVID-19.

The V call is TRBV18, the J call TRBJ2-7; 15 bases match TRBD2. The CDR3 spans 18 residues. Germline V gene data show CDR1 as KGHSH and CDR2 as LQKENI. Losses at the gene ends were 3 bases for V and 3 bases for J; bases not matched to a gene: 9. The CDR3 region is CASSPSRTSGGGDYEQYF. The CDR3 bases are TGTGCCAGCTCACCCTCCCGGACTAGCGGGGGGGGTGACTACGAGCAGTACTTC.

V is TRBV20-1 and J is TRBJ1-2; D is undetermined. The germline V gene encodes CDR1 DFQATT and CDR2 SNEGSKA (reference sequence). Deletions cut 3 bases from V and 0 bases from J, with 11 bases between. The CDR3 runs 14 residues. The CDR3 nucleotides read TGCAGTGCTAGTAGTGCGGCAGCTAACTATGGCTACACCTTC. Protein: CSASSAAANYGYTF.

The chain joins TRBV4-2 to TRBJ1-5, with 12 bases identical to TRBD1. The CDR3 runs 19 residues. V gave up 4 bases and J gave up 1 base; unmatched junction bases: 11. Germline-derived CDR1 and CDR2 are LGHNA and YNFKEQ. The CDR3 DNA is TGTGCCAGCAGCCGAACCGGGACAGGGGGCGCTGGGAGCAATCAGCCCCAGCATTTT. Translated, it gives CASSRTGTGGAGSNQPQHF.

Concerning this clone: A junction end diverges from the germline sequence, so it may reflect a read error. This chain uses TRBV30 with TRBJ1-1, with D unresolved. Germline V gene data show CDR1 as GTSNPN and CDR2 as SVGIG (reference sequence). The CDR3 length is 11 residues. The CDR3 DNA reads TGTGCCTGGGGTCTCCAGGCTGAGGCTTTCTTT. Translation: CAWGLQAEAFF.

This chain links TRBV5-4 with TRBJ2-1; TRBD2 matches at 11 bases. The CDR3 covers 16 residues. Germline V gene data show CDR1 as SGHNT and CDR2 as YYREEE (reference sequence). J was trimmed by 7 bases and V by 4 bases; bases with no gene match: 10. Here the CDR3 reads CASSHGRLAGNNEQFF. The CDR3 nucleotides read TGTGCCAGCAGCCATGGACGACTAGCGGGGAATAATGAGCAGTTCTTC.

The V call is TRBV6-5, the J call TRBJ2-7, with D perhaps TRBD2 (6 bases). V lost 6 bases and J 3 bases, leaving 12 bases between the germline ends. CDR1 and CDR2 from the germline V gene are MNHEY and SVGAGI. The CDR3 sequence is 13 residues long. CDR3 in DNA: TGTGCCAGCAGAATGGCGGGGCTCTACGAGCAGTACTTC. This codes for CASRMAGLYEQYF.

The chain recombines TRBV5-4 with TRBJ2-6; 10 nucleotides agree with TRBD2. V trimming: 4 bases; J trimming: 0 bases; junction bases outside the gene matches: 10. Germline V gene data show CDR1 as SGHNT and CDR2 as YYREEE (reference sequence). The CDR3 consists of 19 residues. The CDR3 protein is CASSPGLAGVGSGANVLTF. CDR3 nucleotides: TGTGCCAGCAGCCCAGGGCTAGCGGGGGTTGGCTCTGGGGCCAACGTCCTGACTTTC.

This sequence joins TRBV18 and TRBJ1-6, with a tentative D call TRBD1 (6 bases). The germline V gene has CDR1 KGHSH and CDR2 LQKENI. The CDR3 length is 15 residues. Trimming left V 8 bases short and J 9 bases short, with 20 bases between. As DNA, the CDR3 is TGTGCCAGCACCGGACAGAGGGAGATCGTTTCACCCCTCCACTTT. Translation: CASTGQREIVSPLHF.

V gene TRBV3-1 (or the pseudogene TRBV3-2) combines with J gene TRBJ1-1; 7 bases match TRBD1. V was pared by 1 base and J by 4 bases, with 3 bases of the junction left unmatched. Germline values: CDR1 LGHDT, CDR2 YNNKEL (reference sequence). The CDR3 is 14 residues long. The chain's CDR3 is CASSQVAGGTEAFF. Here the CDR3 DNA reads TGTGCCAGCAGCCAAGTGGCAGGGGGCACTGAAGCTTTCTTT.

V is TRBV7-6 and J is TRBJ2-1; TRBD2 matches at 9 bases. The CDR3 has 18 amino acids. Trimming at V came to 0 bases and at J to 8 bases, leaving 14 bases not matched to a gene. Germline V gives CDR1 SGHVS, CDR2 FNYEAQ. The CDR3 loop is CASSLARSGGGAGHEQFF. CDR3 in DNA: TGTGCCAGCAGCTTAGCGCGGTCGGGCGGGGGGGCCGGCCATGAGCAGTTCTTC.

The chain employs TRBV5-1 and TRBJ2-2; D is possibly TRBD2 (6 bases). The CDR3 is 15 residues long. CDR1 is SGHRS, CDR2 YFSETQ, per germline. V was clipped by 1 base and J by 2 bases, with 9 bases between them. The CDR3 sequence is CASSLRGTNTGELFF. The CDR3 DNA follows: TGCGCCAGCAGCTTGCGAGGGACTAACACCGGGGAGCTGTTTTTT.

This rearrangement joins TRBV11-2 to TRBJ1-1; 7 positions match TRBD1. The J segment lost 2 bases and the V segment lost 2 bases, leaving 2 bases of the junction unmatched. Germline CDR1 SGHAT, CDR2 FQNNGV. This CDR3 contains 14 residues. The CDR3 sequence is CASSLKGANTEAFF. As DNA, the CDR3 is TGTGCCAGCAGCTTAAAGGGGGCTAACACTGAAGCTTTCTTT.

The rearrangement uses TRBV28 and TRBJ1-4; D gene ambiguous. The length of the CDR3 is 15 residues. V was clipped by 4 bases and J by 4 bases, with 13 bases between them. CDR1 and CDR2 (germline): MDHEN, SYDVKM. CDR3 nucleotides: TGTGCCAGCAGTTATTCGGGGATCGGTAATGAAAAACTGTTTTTT. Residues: CASSYSGIGNEKLFF. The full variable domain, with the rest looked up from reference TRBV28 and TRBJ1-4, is DVKVTQSSRYLVKRTGEKVFLECVQDMDHENMFWYRQDPGLGLRLIYFSYDVKMKEKGDIPEGYSVSREKKERFSLILESASTNQTSMYLCASSYSGIGNEKLFFGSGTQLSVL.

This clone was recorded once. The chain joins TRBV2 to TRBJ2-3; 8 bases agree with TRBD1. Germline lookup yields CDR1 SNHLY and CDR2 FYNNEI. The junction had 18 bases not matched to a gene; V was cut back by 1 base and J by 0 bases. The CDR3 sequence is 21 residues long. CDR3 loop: CASSEEDRAGRPITSTDTQYF. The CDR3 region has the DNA TGTGCCAGCAGTGAAGAGGACAGGGCGGGCCGACCCATCACTAGCACAGATACGCAGTATTTT.

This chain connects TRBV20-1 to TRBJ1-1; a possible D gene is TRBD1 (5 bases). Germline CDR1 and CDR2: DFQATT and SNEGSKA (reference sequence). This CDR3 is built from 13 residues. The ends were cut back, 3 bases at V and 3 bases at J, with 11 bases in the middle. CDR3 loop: CSASSGLYTEAFF. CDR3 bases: TGCAGTGCTAGTTCAGGGTTGTACACTGAAGCTTTCTTT.

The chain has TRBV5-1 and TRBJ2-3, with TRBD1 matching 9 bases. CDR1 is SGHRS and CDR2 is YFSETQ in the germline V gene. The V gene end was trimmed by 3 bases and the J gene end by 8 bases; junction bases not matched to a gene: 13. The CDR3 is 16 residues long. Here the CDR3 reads CASSSDAGQGSLTQYF. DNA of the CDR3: TGCGCCAGCAGCTCAGACGCGGGACAGGGCTCCCTTACGCAGTATTTT.

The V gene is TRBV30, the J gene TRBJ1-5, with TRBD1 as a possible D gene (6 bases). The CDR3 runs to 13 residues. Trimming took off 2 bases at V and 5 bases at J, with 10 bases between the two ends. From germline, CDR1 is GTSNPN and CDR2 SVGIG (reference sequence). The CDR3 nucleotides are TGTGCCTGGAGTTCAGGGGATGATCAGCCCCAGCATTTT. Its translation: CAWSSGDDQPQHF.

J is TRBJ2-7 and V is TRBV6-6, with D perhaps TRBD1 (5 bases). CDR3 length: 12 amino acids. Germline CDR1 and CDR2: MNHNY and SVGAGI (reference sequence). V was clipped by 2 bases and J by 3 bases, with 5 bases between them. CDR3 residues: CASSYDSYEQYV. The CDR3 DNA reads TGTGCCAGCAGTTACGACAGCTACGAGCAGTACGTC.

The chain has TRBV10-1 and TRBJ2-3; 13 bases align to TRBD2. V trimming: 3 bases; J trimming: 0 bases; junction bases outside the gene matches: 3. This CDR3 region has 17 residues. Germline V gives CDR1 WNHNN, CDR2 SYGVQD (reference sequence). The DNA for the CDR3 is TGCGCCAGCAGTGAAGGACTAGCGGGGGCTAGCACAGATACGCAGTATTTT. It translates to CASSEGLAGASTDTQYF.

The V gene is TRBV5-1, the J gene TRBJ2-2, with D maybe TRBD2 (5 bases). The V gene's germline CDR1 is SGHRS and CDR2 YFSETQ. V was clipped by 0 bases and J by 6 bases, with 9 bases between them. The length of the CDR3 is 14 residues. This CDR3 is CASSLAGNPGELFF. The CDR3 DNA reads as TGCGCCAGCAGCTTGGCCGGGAATCCCGGGGAGCTGTTTTTT.

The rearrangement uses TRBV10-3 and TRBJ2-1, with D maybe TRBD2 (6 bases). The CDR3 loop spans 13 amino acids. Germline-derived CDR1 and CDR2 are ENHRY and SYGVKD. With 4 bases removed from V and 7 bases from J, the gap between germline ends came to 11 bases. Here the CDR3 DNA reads TGTGCCATCAGTGGTCTAGCGAGTAATGAGCAGTTCTTC. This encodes CAISGLASNEQFF.

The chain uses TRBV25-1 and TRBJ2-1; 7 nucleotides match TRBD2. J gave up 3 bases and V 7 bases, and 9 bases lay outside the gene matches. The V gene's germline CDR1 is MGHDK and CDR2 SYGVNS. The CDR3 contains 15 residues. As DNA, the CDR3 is TGTGCCAGCAACCCAAGCGGGATTATCTACAATGAGCAGTTCTTC. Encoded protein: CASNPSGIIYNEQFF.